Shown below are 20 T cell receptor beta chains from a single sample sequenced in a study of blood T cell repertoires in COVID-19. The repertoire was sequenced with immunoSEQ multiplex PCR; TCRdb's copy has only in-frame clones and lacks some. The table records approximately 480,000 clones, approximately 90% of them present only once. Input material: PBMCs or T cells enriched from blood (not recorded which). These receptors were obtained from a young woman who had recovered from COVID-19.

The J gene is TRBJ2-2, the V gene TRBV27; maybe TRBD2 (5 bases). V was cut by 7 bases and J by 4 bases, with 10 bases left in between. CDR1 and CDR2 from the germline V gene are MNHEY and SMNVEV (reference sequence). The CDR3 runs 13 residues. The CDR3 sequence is CASTYRGTGELFF. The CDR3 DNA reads TGTGCCAGCACCTACCGGGGCACCGGGGAGCTGTTTTTT.

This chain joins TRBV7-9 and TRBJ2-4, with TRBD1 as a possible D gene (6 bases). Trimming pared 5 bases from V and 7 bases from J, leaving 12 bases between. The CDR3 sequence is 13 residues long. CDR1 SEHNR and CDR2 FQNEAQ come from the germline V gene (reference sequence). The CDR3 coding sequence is TGTGCCAGCAGCCCGGACAGATCCAACATTCAGTACTTC. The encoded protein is CASSPDRSNIQYF.

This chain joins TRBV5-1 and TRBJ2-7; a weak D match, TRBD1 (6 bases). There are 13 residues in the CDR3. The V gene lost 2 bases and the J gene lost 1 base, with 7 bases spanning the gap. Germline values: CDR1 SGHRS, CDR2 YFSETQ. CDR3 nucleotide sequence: TGCGCCAGCAGCTTTGGACAGTCCTACGAGCAGTACTTC. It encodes CASSFGQSYEQYF.

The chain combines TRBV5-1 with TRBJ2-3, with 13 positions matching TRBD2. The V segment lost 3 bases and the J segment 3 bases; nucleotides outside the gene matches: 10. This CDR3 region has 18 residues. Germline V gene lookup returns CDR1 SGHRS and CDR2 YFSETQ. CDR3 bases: TGCGCCAGCAGCTCGGTACTAGCGGGGGGGCAATGGACAGATACGCAGTATTTT. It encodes CASSSVLAGGQWTDTQYF.

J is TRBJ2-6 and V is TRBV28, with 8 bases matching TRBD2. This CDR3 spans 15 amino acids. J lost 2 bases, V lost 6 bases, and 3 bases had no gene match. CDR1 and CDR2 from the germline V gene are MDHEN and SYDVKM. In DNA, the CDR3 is TGTGCCAGCAGACCCGGGGGGGCTGGGGCCAACGTCCTGACTTTC. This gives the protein CASRPGGAGANVLTF.

The chain's CDR3 is CASSLGGQVIEAFF. The CDR3 nucleotides read TGTGCCAGCAGCTTAGGTGGCCAAGTGATTGAAGCTTTCTTT. The rearrangement uses TRBV7-9 and TRBJ1-1; no definite D call. CDR1 is SEHNR and CDR2 is FQNEAQ in the germline V gene (reference sequence). This CDR3 comprises 14 residues. The V gene lost 1 base and the J gene lost 7 bases, with 13 bases spanning the gap. The full variable domain, its missing parts supplied by reference TRBV7-9 and TRBJ1-1, is DTGVSQNPRHKITKRGQNVTFRCDPISEHNRLYWYRQTLGQGPEFLTYFQNEAQLEKSRLLSDRFSAERPKGSFSTLEIQRTEQGDSAMYLCASSLGGQVIEAFFGQGTRLTVV.

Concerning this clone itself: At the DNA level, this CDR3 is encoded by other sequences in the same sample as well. The CDR3 spells CASSQVGVNTEAFF. The CDR3 DNA follows: TGCGCCAGCAGCCAAGTCGGGGTGAACACTGAAGCTTTCTTT. The genes are TRBV4-1 and TRBJ1-1; D gene unclear. Germline lookup yields CDR1 MGHRA and CDR2 YSYEKL. The V and J ends lost 1 base and 0 bases respectively, with 6 bases between them. The CDR3 runs to 14 residues.

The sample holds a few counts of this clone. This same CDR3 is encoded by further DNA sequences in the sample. The CDR3 region has the DNA TGCGCCAGCAGCTTGGGACAGCCTGGAAACACCATATATTTT. Protein product: CASSLGQPGNTIYF. The chain employs TRBV5-1 and TRBJ1-3; tentative D call: TRBD1 (5 bases). Looked up from germline, CDR1 is SGHRS and CDR2 is YFSETQ. V was cut by 0 bases and J by 2 bases, with 6 bases left in between. This CDR3 is 14 amino acids long.

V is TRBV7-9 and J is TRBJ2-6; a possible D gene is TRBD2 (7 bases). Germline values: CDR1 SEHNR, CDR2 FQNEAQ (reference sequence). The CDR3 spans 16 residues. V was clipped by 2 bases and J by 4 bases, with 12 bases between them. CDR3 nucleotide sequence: TGTGCCAGCAGCTTATCATGGGGGGGCGGGGCCAACGTCCTGACTTTC. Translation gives CASSLSWGGGANVLTF.

The DNA for the CDR3 is TGTGCCTGGAGTGTAGGGGCTCCCTCCTACAATGAGCAGTTCTTC. This translates into CAWSVGAPSYNEQFF. The chain links TRBV30 to TRBJ2-1, with D perhaps TRBD1 (5 bases). Germline-derived CDR1 and CDR2 are GTSNPN and SVGIG (reference sequence). This CDR3 has 15 residues. Trimming took off 0 bases at V and 0 bases at J, with 9 bases between the two ends.

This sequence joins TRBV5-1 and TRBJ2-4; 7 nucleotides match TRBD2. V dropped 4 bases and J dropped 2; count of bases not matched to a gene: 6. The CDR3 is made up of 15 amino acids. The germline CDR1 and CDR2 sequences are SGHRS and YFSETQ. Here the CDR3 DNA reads TGCGCCAGCAGCGGGGGAGGGGCCTCCAAAAACATTCAGTACTTC. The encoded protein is CASSGGGASKNIQYF.

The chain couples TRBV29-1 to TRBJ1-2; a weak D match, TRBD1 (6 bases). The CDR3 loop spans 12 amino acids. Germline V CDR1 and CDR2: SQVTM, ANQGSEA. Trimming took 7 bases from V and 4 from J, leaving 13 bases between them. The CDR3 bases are TGCAGCGCCCTCGGGGGGCCCTATGGCTACACCTTC. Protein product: CSALGGPYGYTF. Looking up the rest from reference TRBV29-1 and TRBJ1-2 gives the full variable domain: SAVISQKPSRDICQRGTSLTIQCQVDSQVTMMFWYRQQPGQSLTLIATANQGSEATYESGFVIDKFPISRPNLTFSTLTVSNMSPEDSSIYLCSALGGPYGYTFGSGTRLTVV.

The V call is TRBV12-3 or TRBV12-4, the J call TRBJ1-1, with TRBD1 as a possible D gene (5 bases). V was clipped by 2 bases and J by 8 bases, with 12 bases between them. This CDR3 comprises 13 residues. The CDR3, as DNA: TGTGCCAGCAGTTTAACAGGCTTCGGGGAAGCTTTCTTT. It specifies CASSLTGFGEAFF.

CDR3 amino acids: CASDLAGGEDTQYF. The DNA for the CDR3 is TGTGCCAGCGACCTAGCGGGGGGTGAAGATACGCAGTATTTT. This chain uses TRBV2 with TRBJ2-3; 11 nucleotides agree with TRBD2. J gave up 5 bases and V 8 bases, and 6 bases lay outside the gene matches. The CDR3 is 14 amino acids. Germline CDR1 and CDR2: SNHLY and FYNNEI.

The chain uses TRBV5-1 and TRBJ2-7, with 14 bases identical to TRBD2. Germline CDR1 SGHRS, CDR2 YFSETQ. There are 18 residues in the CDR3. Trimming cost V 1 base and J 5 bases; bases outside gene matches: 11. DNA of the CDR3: TGCGCCAGCAGCTTGAAAAAAGGACTAGCGGGGGGCCAGGACGAGCAGTACTTC. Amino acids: CASSLKKGLAGGQDEQYF. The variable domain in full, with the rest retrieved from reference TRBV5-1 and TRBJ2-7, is KAGVTQTPRYLIKTRGQQVTLSCSPISGHRSVSWYQQTPGQGLQFLFEYFSETQRNKGNFPGRFSGRQFSNSRSEMNVSTLELGDSALYLCASSLKKGLAGGQDEQYFGPGTRLTVT.

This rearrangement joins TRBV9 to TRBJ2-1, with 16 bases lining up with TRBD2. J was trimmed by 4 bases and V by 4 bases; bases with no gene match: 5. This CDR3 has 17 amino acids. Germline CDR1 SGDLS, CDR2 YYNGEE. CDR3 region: CASSSQGLAGGYNEQFF. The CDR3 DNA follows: TGTGCCAGCAGCTCCCAGGGACTAGCGGGGGGGTACAATGAGCAGTTCTTC.

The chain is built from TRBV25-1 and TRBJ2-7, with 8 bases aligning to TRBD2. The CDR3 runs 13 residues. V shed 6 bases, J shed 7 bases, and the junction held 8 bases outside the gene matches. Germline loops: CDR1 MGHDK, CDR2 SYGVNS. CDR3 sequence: CASRGLATGEQYF. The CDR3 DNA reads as TGTGCCAGCAGAGGACTAGCAACGGGAGAGCAGTACTTC.

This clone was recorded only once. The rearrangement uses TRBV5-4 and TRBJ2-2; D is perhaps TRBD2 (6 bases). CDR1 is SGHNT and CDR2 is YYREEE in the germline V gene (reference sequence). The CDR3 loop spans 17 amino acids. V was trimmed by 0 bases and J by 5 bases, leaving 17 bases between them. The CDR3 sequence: CASSLVPAGGFTGELFF. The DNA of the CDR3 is TGTGCCAGCAGCTTGGTCCCCGCAGGAGGGTTTACCGGGGAGCTGTTTTTT.

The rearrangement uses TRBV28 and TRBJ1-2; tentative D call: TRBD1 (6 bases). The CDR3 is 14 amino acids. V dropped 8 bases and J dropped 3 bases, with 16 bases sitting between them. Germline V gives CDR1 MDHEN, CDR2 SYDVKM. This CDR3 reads CASRLPGQYYGYTF. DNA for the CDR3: TGTGCCAGCCGACTGCCCGGACAGTACTATGGCTACACCTTC.

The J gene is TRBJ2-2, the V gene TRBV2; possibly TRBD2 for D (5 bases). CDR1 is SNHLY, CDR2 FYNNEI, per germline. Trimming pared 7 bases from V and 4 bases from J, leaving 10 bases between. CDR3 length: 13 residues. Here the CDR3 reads CASTEGRTGELFF. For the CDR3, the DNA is TGTGCCAGCACCGAGGGTCGCACCGGGGAGCTGTTTTTT. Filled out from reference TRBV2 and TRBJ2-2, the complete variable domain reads EPEVTQTPSHQVTQMGQEVILRCVPISNHLYFYWYRQILGQKVEFLVSFYNNEISEKSEIFDDQFSVERPDGSNFTLKIRSTKLEDSAMYFCASTEGRTGELFFGEGSRLTVL.